Listed here is a single TCR beta chain. This sample is part of a study of blood T cell repertoires in COVID-19. Background on the study: COVID-19 samples collected from the United States, Italy and Spain covered acute and convalescent phases. PBMCs, B-cell-depleted T cells, or T cells were the source of the cDNA or gDNA that made up the material.

Per the original methods: Nucleated cell number was recorded as an estimate derived from reference gene primer amplification. The data were produced by immunoSEQ multiplex PCR, yet TCRdb's version contains in-frame clones alone and is incomplete. V, J and clone size reflect that table, while D and trimming were determined from the DNA. The table includes about 100,000 clones, more than 65% detected once. The germline V and J ends were trimmed by 6 bases and 1 base, with 15 bases remaining between them. Germline lookup yields CDR1 SGHTA and CDR2 FQGNSA. This CDR3 has 15 residues. Sequencing was carried out using peripheral blood. V usage is TRBV7-2 and J usage is TRBJ2-5, with D possibly being TRBD1 (5 bases). The sequence was collected from a woman in her 70s with acute or convalescent COVID-19. The CDR3 is CASSPDWTIQETQYF. CDR3 in DNA: TGTGCCAGCAGTCCAGATTGGACAATCCAAGAGACCCAGTACTTC.